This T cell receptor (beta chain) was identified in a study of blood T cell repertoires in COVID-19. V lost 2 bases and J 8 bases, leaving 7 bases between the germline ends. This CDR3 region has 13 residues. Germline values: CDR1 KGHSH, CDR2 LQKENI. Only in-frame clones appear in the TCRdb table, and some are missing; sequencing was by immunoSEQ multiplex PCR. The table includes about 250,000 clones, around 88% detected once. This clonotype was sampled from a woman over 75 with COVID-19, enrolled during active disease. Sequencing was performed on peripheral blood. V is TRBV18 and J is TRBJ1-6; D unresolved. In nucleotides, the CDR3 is TGTGCCAGCTCACCAATGAGGGATTCACCCCTCCACTTT. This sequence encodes CASSPMRDSPLHF. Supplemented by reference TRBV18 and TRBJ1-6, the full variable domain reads NAGVMQNPRHLVRRRGQEARLRCSPMKGHSHVYWYRQLPEEGLKFMVYLQKENIIDESGMPKERFSAEFPKEGPSILRIQQVVRGDSAAYFCASSPMRDSPLHFGNGTRLTVT.